The 20 T cell receptor beta chains in this list originate from one sample, sequenced in a study of blood T cells in healthy people across ages. A second about 6 to 12 cycle PCR used barcoded and J-beta primers. TCRdb itself ran the 5' RACE reads through MiXCR, one entry per CDR3 protein. The sample shows 1.5 million to 2 million distinct CDR3 sequences, 25% to 30% of them seen only once. The specimen sequenced was blood. The source of these receptors is a woman aged 25-40 years in good health.

This clonotype was seen ten or more times. The chain is built from TRBV11-2 and TRBJ2-7; D is unclear. Trimming left V 5 bases short and J 4 bases short, with 9 bases between. There are 12 residues in the CDR3. In germline, CDR1 is SGHAT, CDR2 FQNNGV. The CDR3 protein is CASSADTYEQYF. The CDR3 region has the DNA TGTGCCAGCAGCGCCGACACTTACGAGCAGTACTTC.

This clonotype has more than one count but fewer than ten. J is TRBJ2-7 and V is TRBV30; TRBD1 might be the D (5 bases). The V end lost 3 bases, the J end lost 0 bases, and 12 bases lay between the germline ends. This CDR3 is 14 amino acids long. The germline V gene encodes CDR1 GTSNPN and CDR2 SVGIG (reference sequence). In DNA form, the CDR3 reads TGTGCCTGGAGCCCCGACAGCAGCTCCTACGAGCAGTACTTC. This translates into CAWSPDSSSYEQYF.

Many counts were recorded for this clonotype. The junction shows a germline mismatch at one end, possibly a read error. The gene calls are TRBV3-1 and TRBJ2-5; D is unclear. Germline V CDR1 and CDR2: LGHDT, YNNKEL (reference sequence). The CDR3 extends over 13 amino acids. CDR3 sequence reads: CASSYGPQGTQYF. In nucleotides, the CDR3 is TGTGCCAGCAGCTACGGGCCCCAAGGGACCCAGTACTTC.

This clonotype turned up a few times. The chain employs TRBV7-2 and TRBJ2-3; unclear D gene. The V gene's germline CDR1 is SGHTA and CDR2 FQGNSA. The CDR3 length is 15 residues. Trimming stripped 1 base from V and 4 bases from J, with 12 bases between. CDR3 region: CASSLVGGSADTQYF. In nucleotides, the CDR3 is TGTGCCAGCAGCTTAGTGGGTGGCTCAGCAGATACGCAGTATTTT.

This clonotype was observed many times. The chain uses TRBV14 and TRBJ1-2; no reliable D call. Germline V gene data show CDR1 as SGHDN and CDR2 as FVKESK. The CDR3 has 12 amino acids. V lost 3 bases to trimming and J lost 5 bases, with 7 bases between them. The CDR3 DNA sequence: TGTGCCAGCAGCCATGGGATTTATGGCTACACCTTC. It translates to CASSHGIYGYTF.

Only a few counts were recorded for this clonotype. The chain is built from TRBV18 and TRBJ2-1; 9 bases map to TRBD1. V dropped 3 bases and J dropped 8; count of bases not matched to a gene: 5. Germline lookup yields CDR1 KGHSH and CDR2 LQKENI. The length of the CDR3 is 14 residues. The CDR3 nucleotides read TGTGCCAGCTCACCCTGGACAGGGGAAGATGAGCAGTTCTTC. Amino acids: CASSPWTGEDEQFF.

The chain uses TRBV5-4 and TRBJ1-5; the D gene is possibly TRBD1 (5 bases). V lost 0 bases and J 6 bases, leaving 13 bases between the germline ends. Per the germline V gene, CDR1 is SGHNT and CDR2 is YYREEE (reference sequence). The CDR3 sequence is 15 residues long. The CDR3 region has the DNA TGTGCCAGCAGCTTGGGGGGCGCGGGTCCTCAGCCCCAGCATTTT. Translated: CASSLGGAGPQPQHF. The full variable domain, with the rest looked up from reference TRBV5-4 and TRBJ1-5, is ETGVTQSPTHLIKTRGQQVTLRCSSQSGHNTVSWYQQALGQGPQFIFQYYREEENGRGNFPPRFSGLQFPNYSSELNVNALELDDSALYLCASSLGGAGPQPQHFGDGTRLSIL.

This clonotype was detected ten times or more. The chain recombines TRBV12-3 or TRBV12-4 with TRBJ2-7, with D unclear. V lost 3 bases and J 3 bases, leaving 9 bases between the germline ends. The CDR3 has 13 residues. The DNA for the CDR3 is TGTGCCAGCAGTTTGGGGTACGGCTACGAGCAGTACTTC. Residues: CASSLGYGYEQYF.

There are a few counts of this clonotype. DNA for the CDR3: TGTGCCAGCAGCCTGCCGTTTATTGCTGAAGCTTTCTTT. Amino acid sequence: CASSLPFIAEAFF. The chain recombines TRBV7-2 with TRBJ1-1; no definite D call. V lost 5 bases to trimming and J lost 6 bases, with 13 bases between them. Germline V lookup: CDR1 SGHTA, CDR2 FQGNSA. The CDR3 sequence is 13 residues long.

Concerning this clonotype: One end of the junction is discordant with germline, which a read error may explain. This rearrangement joins TRBV7-9 to TRBJ2-3; D possibly corresponds to TRBD2 (6 bases). The germline V gene encodes CDR1 SEHNR and CDR2 FQNEAQ (reference sequence). The CDR3 contains 14 residues. The CDR3 sequence is CASSLDGSTDAQYF. The CDR3 DNA sequence: TGTGCCAGCAGCCTGGACGGGAGCACAGATGCGCAGTATTTT.

The V and J genes are TRBV9 and TRBJ1-2; 7 positions agree with TRBD1. Germline V gives CDR1 SGDLS, CDR2 YYNGEE. Trimming removed 3 bases from V and 0 bases from J; junction bases left unmatched: 5. The CDR3 loop spans 15 amino acids. The CDR3 coding sequence is TGTGCCAGCAGCGGACAGGGAGTAGCTAACTATGGCTACACCTTC. Translation: CASSGQGVANYGYTF.

This clonotype was seen a handful of times. One junction end does not reproduce the germline sequence, and a read error may be involved. V usage is TRBV7-6 and J usage is TRBJ2-7; D is possibly TRBD2 (5 bases). CDR1 is SGHVS and CDR2 is FNYEAQ in the germline V gene. The CDR3 runs 14 residues. The CDR3 loop is CASSLNTAGVEQCF. CDR3 coding DNA: TGTGCCAGCAGCTTAAATACAGCCGGGGTCGAGCAGTGCTTC.

This clonotype appeared a few times. The chain links TRBV20-1 to TRBJ2-7; TRBD2 agrees at 8 bases. The J segment lost 3 bases and the V segment lost 6 bases, leaving 7 bases of the junction unmatched. The CDR3 runs to 13 residues. Germline values: CDR1 DFQATT, CDR2 SNEGSKA (reference sequence). The CDR3 protein is CSATGGNDYEQYF. The CDR3 DNA reads TGCAGTGCCACGGGGGGGAATGACTACGAGCAGTACTTC.

Only a few counts were recorded for this clonotype. This chain connects TRBV6-2 or TRBV6-3 to TRBJ2-1; TRBD2 might be the D (6 bases). The CDR3 spans 12 residues. Germline CDR1 reads MNHEY; CDR2 reads SVGEGT. V gave up 8 bases and J gave up 9 bases, with 14 bases separating them. CDR3 sequence (DNA): TGTGCCAGCCTCACCGACGGGGGTGAGCAGTTCTTC. It codes for CASLTDGGEQFF.

The J gene is TRBJ2-7, the V gene TRBV5-1, with 7 positions matching TRBD1. CDR3 length equals 14 residues. Germline CDR1 SGHRS, CDR2 YFSETQ. After removal of 3 bases from V and 3 bases from J, the junction contained 6 bases not matched to a gene. The CDR3 sequence is CASSSSGGRYEQYF. The DNA of the CDR3 is TGCGCCAGCAGCTCATCAGGGGGTCGCTACGAGCAGTACTTC.

The chain recombines TRBV6-2 or TRBV6-3 with TRBJ2-3; D is unresolved. V lost 5 bases and J 2 bases, leaving 11 bases between the germline ends. This CDR3 has 14 amino acids. Per germline, CDR1 MNHEY and CDR2 SVGEGT. The DNA for the CDR3 is TGTGCCAGCAGTGCCTATGACGACACAGATACGCAGTATTTT. Translating it yields CASSAYDDTDTQYF.

Points on this clonotype: This may come from a read error, since a much larger clone is one base off. The chain combines TRBV12-3 or TRBV12-4 with TRBJ2-1; 16 positions match TRBD2. This CDR3 is 17 amino acids long. CDR3 residues: CASSEGLAGGPVIEQVF. The CDR3 bases are TGTGCCAGCAGTGAGGGACTAGCGGGAGGGCCGGTCATTGAGCAGGTCTTC.

As regards this clonotype: This clone may be a read error of a much larger clone one base away. The rearrangement joins TRBV29-1 to TRBJ2-7; D is possibly TRBD2 (6 bases). Germline CDR1 and CDR2: SQVTM and ANQGSEA. The CDR3 runs 14 residues. V lost 2 bases and J 7 bases, leaving 18 bases between the germline ends. CDR3 bases: TGCAGCGTTGAAAAAGCGGGCACCTACAATGAGCAGTACTTC. This sequence encodes CSVEKAGTYNEQYF.

This clonotype was detected only a few times. V is TRBV7-3 and J is TRBJ2-3; 14 nucleotides align to TRBD2. The V segment lost 0 bases and the J segment 1 base; nucleotides outside the gene matches: 3. Per germline, CDR1 SGHTA and CDR2 FQGTGA. The CDR3 covers 18 residues. The CDR3 nucleotides are TGTGCCAGCAGCTTAACCCCGGGACTAGCGGGGGGCACAGATACGCAGTATTTT. Amino acids: CASSLTPGLAGGTDTQYF.

This clonotype showed up just a few times. The chain combines TRBV3-1 with TRBJ2-7, with 11 bases that match TRBD1. The CDR3 extends over 14 amino acids. Per germline, CDR1 LGHDT and CDR2 YNNKEL (reference sequence). Unmatched junction bases numbered 6, after V lost 6 bases and J lost 5 bases. The CDR3 sequence: CASRQDRGRDEQYF. In nucleotides, the CDR3 is TGTGCCAGCAGACAGGACAGGGGGCGGGACGAGCAGTACTTC.